The 17 T cell receptor beta chains reported below all come from one sample, sequenced in a study of blood T cells in healthy people across ages. A second PCR of about 7 to 12 cycles used a sample-barcoded 5' primer and a J-beta primer mix. TCRdb passed the 5' RACE reads through MiXCR, listing each CDR3 protein once. The table lists over 300,000 distinct CDR3 sequences, 52% of them singletons. Sequenced sample: blood. The receptors here all came from a man aged 55-75 years in good health.

The chain uses TRBV4-2 and TRBJ2-1; 10 bases fit TRBD2. CDR1 is LGHNA, CDR2 YNFKEQ, per germline. V dropped 4 bases and J dropped 7; count of bases not matched to a gene: 7. The CDR3 spans 15 residues. This CDR3 reads CASSLGTSEKNEQFF. In DNA form, the CDR3 reads TGTGCCAGCAGCCTCGGGACTAGCGAGAAGAATGAGCAGTTCTTC.

The gene calls are TRBV6-2 or TRBV6-3 and TRBJ2-5; either TRBD1 or TRBD2 may supply D (6 bases each). Trimming left V 7 bases short and J 2 bases short, with 14 bases between. The CDR3 has 14 residues. Per germline, CDR1 MNHEY and CDR2 SVGEGT. CDR3 nucleotides: TGTGCCAGCAATGTCCGGGGGCCGCAAGAGACCCAGTACTTC. Its translation: CASNVRGPQETQYF.

The chain links TRBV6-6 to TRBJ2-7; 9 bases map to TRBD1. CDR1 and CDR2 (germline): MNHNY, SVGAGI (reference sequence). This CDR3 is built from 14 residues. The ends lost 7 bases at V and 3 bases at J; junction bases unmatched: 7. Written as DNA, the CDR3 is TGTGCCAGCAACGAGGGACAGGGTTTCTACGAGCAGTACTTC. Its translation: CASNEGQGFYEQYF.

This clonotype was detected once. The V call is TRBV6-2 or TRBV6-3, the J call TRBJ2-5; weak D call: TRBD2 (6 bases). The J call may not be correct, given that the DNA end is closer to TRBJ2-7. The CDR3 consists of 14 residues. CDR1 is MNHEY and CDR2 is SVGEGT in the germline V gene. CDR3 sequence: CASGPGLRPYEQYF. CDR3 nucleotide sequence: TGTGCCAGCGGCCCGGGACTCCGCCCCTACGAGCAGTACTTC.

This clonotype occurred many times. The chain employs TRBV7-2 and TRBJ2-4; D call uncertain. Trimming shortened V by 1 base and J by 2 bases, and 12 bases separated the two germline ends. From germline, CDR1 is SGHTA and CDR2 FQGNSA. The CDR3 consists of 16 residues. CDR3 in DNA: TGTGCCAGCAGCTTAGGAGTAGGTGGCCCCAAAAACATTCAGTACTTC. Its protein product is CASSLGVGGPKNIQYF.

The sample holds many counts of this clonotype. The chain is built from TRBV3-1 and TRBJ2-7; a weak D match, TRBD1 (6 bases). The CDR3 length is 15 residues. Trimming shortened V by 6 bases and J by 5 bases, and 20 bases separated the two germline ends. Per germline, CDR1 LGHDT and CDR2 YNNKEL (reference sequence). The CDR3 region has the DNA TGTGCCAGCAGTTCTACTTTGACAGGAAAAGACGAGCAGTACTTC. Translating gives CASSSTLTGKDEQYF.

This clonotype was counted only a few times. The chain joins TRBV28 to TRBJ1-2; D not certain. The CDR3 runs to 14 residues. The V end was cut by 3 bases, the J end by 3 bases, with 11 bases between. CDR1 is MDHEN and CDR2 is SYDVKM in the germline V gene. The CDR3 here is CASSFVYSDYGYTF. The CDR3, as DNA: TGTGCCAGCAGTTTCGTGTATTCCGACTATGGCTACACCTTC.

The CDR3 DNA reads as TGTGCCAGCAGCTTATATGGGTCCTCAGATACGCAGTATTTT. Protein: CASSLYGSSDTQYF. V is TRBV7-2 and J is TRBJ2-3; D is uncertain. This CDR3 has 14 amino acids. V dropped 2 bases and J dropped 4 bases, with 10 bases sitting between them. Germline V CDR1 and CDR2: SGHTA, FQGNSA.

This clonotype was found a few times. For the CDR3, the DNA is TGCAGTGCTAGAGATCCGGCCAGTAACACAGATACGCAGTATTTT. Translating it yields CSARDPASNTDTQYF. The V gene is TRBV20-1, the J gene TRBJ2-3; D gene uncertain. V dropped 0 bases and J dropped 2 bases, with 12 bases sitting between them. In germline, CDR1 is DFQATT, CDR2 SNEGSKA (reference sequence). The CDR3 loop spans 15 amino acids.

This chain links TRBV6-1 with TRBJ1-2, with D maybe TRBD1 (5 bases). Per germline, CDR1 MNHNS and CDR2 SASEGT. The length of the CDR3 is 14 residues. Between the trimmed V and J ends, which lost 5 bases and 4 bases, there was a span of 14 bases. The CDR3 DNA follows: TGTGCCAGCAGTTCGAAATGGGACGGCTATGGCTACACCTTC. It is translated as CASSSKWDGYGYTF.

This clonotype was seen a handful of times. The chain is built from TRBV4-3 and TRBJ2-7, with TRBD2 as a possible D gene (5 bases). Trimming stripped 3 bases from V and 7 bases from J, with 13 bases between. There are 13 residues in the CDR3. Germline V gene sequence: CDR1 LGHNA, CDR2 YSLEER. The CDR3 reads CASSQRVQGEQYF. DNA for the CDR3: TGCGCCAGCAGCCAGCGGGTCCAAGGTGAGCAGTACTTC.

The chain recombines TRBV7-9 with TRBJ1-6, with TRBD1 as a possible D gene (6 bases). Germline V gives CDR1 SEHNR, CDR2 FQNEAQ (reference sequence). V dropped 5 bases and J dropped 13 bases, with 24 bases sitting between them. The CDR3 spans 16 residues. The CDR3 DNA is TGTGCCAGCAGCCCCAAGGGGGTACTCCCTTCTTTCCCCCTCCACTTT. It encodes CASSPKGVLPSFPLHF. Full variable domain (remainder filled in from reference TRBV7-9 and TRBJ1-6): DTGVSQNPRHKITKRGQNVTFRCDPISEHNRLYWYRQTLGQGPEFLTYFQNEAQLEKSRLLSDRFSAERPKGSFSTLEIQRTEQGDSAMYLCASSPKGVLPSFPLHFGNGTRLTVT.

As regards this clonotype: One end of the junction is discordant with germline, which a read error may explain. This chain links TRBV6-4 with TRBJ2-4; D uncertain. The CDR3 is made up of 16 amino acids. CDR1 is MRHNA, CDR2 SNTAGT, per germline. CDR3: CANSSDGFLAKNIQYF. DNA for the CDR3: TGTGCCAACAGTTCAGATGGGTTTCTAGCCAAAAACATTCAGTACTTC.

As regards this clonotype: A read error may be the cause here, since a much bigger clone is one base away. The V call is TRBV18, the J call TRBJ2-3; D not certain. The CDR3 covers 17 residues. The V gene's germline CDR1 is KGHSH and CDR2 LQKENI. Here the CDR3 DNA reads TGTGCCAGCCCACCTAGACGGACCCCCCAGGGCACAGATACGCAGTATTTT. This codes for CASPPRRTPQGTDTQYF.

The chain carries TRBV20-1 and TRBJ2-7; D call uncertain. Trimming removed 3 bases from V and 2 bases from J, with 14 bases in between. Germline lookup yields CDR1 DFQATT and CDR2 SNEGSKA (reference sequence). The CDR3 is made up of 14 amino acids. In DNA, the CDR3 is TGCAGTGCTAGGGCTGGACGGGTGCCCTACGAGCAGTACTTC. Protein product: CSARAGRVPYEQYF.

CDR3 sequence reads: CASSHDRAPSYEQYF. CDR3 bases: TGCGCCAGCAGCCATGACAGGGCCCCCTCCTACGAGCAGTACTTC. The chain carries TRBV4-3 and TRBJ2-7; 7 bases are shared with TRBD1. The CDR3 has 15 amino acids. Trimming took 3 bases from V and 0 from J; bases not matched to a gene: 5. CDR1 LGHNA and CDR2 YSLEER come from the germline V gene.

The gene calls are TRBV2 and TRBJ1-6; D uncertain. This CDR3 region has 14 residues. Germline V CDR1 and CDR2: SNHLY, FYNNEI. Trimming took 6 bases from V and 5 from J, leaving 11 bases between them. In nucleotides, the CDR3 is TGTGCCAGCAGGGCGGGAGTAGATAATTCACCCCTCCACTTT. This sequence encodes CASRAGVDNSPLHF.